The entry below describes one TCR beta chain. What it recognizes is unknown. This sample stems from a study of cytomegalovirus exposure and HLA in healthy donors. Notes on the study in general: Researchers had no immune exposure information except CMV serostatus available.

The V end lost 1 base, the J end lost 7 bases, and 17 bases lay between the germline ends. Germline CDR1 reads LNHDA; CDR2 reads SQIVND (reference sequence). CDR3 length: 15 amino acids. PCR involved 60 Vbeta and 13 Jbeta primers. Study processing details: Later, roughly 77 million unique TCR beta chains were counted in an analysis, and roughly 11 million of them were shared. The repertoire was sequenced with immunoSEQ multiplex PCR; TCRdb's copy has only in-frame clones and lacks some. Clonal size and the V and J genes are those of that table, whereas D and trimming came from the DNA. The top ten hold 3% to 5% of the sample, which has around 120,000 clones, about 86% seen once.

What was sequenced was PBMCs. The TCR comes from a woman between 25 and 40 years old in good health and CMV-seronegative. This chain uses TRBV19 with TRBJ2-7, with unresolved D. The CDR3 sequence: CASSIGADLTREQYF. The CDR3 DNA follows: TGTGCCAGTAGTATAGGAGCCGATCTTACGAGGGAGCAGTACTTC.